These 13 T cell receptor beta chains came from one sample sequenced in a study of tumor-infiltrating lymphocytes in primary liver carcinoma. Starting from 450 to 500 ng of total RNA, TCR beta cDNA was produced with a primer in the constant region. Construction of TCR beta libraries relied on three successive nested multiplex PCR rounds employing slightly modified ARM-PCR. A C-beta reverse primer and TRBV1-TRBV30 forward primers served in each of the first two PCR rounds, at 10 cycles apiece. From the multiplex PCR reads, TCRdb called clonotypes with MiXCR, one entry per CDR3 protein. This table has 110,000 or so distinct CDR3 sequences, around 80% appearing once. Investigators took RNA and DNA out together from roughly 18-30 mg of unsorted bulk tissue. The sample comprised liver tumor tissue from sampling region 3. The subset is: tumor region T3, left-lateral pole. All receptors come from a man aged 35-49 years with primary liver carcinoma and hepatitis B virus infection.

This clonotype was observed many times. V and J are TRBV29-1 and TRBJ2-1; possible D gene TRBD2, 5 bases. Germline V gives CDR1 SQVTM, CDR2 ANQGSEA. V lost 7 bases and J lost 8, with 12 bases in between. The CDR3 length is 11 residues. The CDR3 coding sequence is TGCAGCGGTTTGAGCGGCGATGAGCAGTTCTTC. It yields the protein CSGLSGDEQFF.

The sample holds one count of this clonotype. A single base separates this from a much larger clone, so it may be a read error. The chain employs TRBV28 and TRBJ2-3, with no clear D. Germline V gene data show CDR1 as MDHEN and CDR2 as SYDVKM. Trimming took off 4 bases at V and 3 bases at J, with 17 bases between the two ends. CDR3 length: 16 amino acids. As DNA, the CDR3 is TGTGCCAGCAGTTCCTCCGTAGGGTCTGGGACAGATACGCAGTATTTT. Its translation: CASSSSVGSGTDTQYF.

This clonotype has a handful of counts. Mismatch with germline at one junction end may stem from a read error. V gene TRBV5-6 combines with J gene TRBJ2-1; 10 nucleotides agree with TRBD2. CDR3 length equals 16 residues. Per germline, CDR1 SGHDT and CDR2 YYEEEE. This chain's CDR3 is CASSQSGSGRDNEQLF. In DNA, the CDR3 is TGTGCCAGCAGCCAGTCTGGGAGCGGGAGGGACAATGAGCAGCTCTTC.

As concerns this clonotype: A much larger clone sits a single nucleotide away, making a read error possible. The CDR3 protein is CTSSARGGGELFF. The CDR3 DNA reads TGCACCAGCAGCGCCAGGGGTGGCGGGGAGCTGTTTTTT. J is TRBJ2-2 and V is TRBV5-1, with a tentative D call TRBD1 (6 bases). CDR3 length equals 13 residues. Germline CDR1 is SGHRS and CDR2 is YFSETQ.

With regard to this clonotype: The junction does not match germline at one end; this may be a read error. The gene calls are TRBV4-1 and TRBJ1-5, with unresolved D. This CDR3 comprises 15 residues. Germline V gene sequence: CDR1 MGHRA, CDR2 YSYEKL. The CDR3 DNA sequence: TGCGCCAGCTGTCCCATAGAGAGGAGCAATCAGCCTCAGCATTTT. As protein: CASCPIERSNQPQHF.

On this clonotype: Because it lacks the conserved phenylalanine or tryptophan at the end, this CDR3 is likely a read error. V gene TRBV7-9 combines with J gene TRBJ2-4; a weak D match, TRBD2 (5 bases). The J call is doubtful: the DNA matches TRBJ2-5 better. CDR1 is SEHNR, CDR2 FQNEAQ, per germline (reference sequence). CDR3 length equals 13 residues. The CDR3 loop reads CASSIEVAGTQYI. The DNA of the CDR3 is TGTGCCAGCAGCATAGAAGTGGCGGGGACCCAGTACATC.

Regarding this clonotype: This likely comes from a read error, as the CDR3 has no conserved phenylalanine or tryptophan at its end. The CDR3 DNA follows: TGCAGCTTCTGGGACCTGAATGGCTACACCTCC. Protein sequence: CSFWDLNGYTS. The chain recombines TRBV29-1 with TRBJ1-2; possible D gene TRBD1, 5 bases. V lost 8 bases and J lost 6, with 13 bases in between. The CDR3 length is 11 residues. Germline V gene lookup returns CDR1 SQVTM and CDR2 ANQGSEA.

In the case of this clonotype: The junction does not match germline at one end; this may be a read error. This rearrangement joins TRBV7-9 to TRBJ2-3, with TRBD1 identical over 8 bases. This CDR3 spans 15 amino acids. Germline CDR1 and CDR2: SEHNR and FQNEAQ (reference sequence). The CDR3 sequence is CANSSDRDGVDTQYF. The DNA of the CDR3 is TGTGCCAACAGCTCGGACAGGGATGGGGTAGATACGCAGTATTTT.

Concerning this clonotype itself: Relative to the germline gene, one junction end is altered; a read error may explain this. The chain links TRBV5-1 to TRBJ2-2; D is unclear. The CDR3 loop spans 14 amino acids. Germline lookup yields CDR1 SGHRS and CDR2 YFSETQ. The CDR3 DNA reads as TGCGGCAGCAGCTTTAGGGCGGTCACCGGGGAGCTGTTTTTT. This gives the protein CGSSFRAVTGELFF.

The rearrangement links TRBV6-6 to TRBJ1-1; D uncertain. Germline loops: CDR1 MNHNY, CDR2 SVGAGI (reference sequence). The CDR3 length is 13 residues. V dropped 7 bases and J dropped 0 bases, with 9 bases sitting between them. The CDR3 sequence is CASMVQMNTEAFF. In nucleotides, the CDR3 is TGTGCCAGCATGGTACAAATGAACACTGAAGCTTTCTTT.

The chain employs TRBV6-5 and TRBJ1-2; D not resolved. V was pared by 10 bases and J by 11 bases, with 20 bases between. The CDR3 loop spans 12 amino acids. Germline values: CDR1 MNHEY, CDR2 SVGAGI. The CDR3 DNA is TGTGCCACCCTAGGCCTTGCCGCAATGTACACCTTC. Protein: CATLGLAAMYTF.

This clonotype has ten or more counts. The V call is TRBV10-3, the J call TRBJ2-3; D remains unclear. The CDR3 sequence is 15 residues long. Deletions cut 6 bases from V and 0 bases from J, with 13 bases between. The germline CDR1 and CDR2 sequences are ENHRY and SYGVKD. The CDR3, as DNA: TGTGCCATCAGCCTGACGGATCCTAGCACAGATACGCAGTATTTT. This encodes CAISLTDPSTDTQYF.

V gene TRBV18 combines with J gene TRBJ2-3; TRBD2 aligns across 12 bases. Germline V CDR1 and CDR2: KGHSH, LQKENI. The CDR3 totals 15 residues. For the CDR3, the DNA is TGTAACAGCTCGTCGACTAGCGGGAGTACAGATACGCAGTATTTT. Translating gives CNSSSTSGSTDTQYF.